This paragraph reports one T cell receptor (beta chain). The entry originates in a study of cytomegalovirus exposure and HLA in healthy donors. Looking at the study overall: Of approximately 400 genotyped donors, around 84% clustered with self-reported Caucasian donors.

The CDR3 consists of 16 residues. Germline CDR1 and CDR2: SGDLS and YYNGEE. V shed 4 bases and J 7 bases; nucleotides not matched to a gene: 8. Researchers ran the PCR with 60 Vbeta and 13 Jbeta primers. The assay was immunoSEQ multiplex PCR, and TCRdb's table has in-frame clones only and misses some. Among 200,000 to 250,000 clones listed, less than 85% were seen once. Input material: PBMCs. V and J are TRBV9 and TRBJ2-2; 12 bases are shared with TRBD2. This clonotype originated in a man aged 18-30 years in good health and CMV-seronegative. The CDR3 spells CASSPRLAGDHGELFF. The DNA for the CDR3 is TGTGCCAGCAGCCCCAGACTAGCGGGAGACCACGGGGAGCTGTTTTTT.